The 7 T cell receptor beta chains below all came from one sample that was sequenced in a study of T cell responses to AZD1222 COVID-19 vaccine. This table comes from immunoSEQ multiplex PCR, and its TCRdb copy is limited to in-frame clones, with some not included. The sample has 250,000 or so clones; just over 90% are singletons. Here the sequenced sample was peripheral blood, taken on day 0 of AZD1222 vaccination. All receptors derive from an adult in good health.

V usage is TRBV28 and J usage is TRBJ2-2; D is unresolved. The CDR3 is made up of 13 amino acids. Germline V gene sequence: CDR1 MDHEN, CDR2 SYDVKM. V was shortened by 8 bases and J by 0 bases, with 7 bases between the two germline ends. CDR3 sequence reads: CASFTPNTGELFF. CDR3 DNA sequence: TGTGCCAGCTTCACACCGAACACCGGGGAGCTGTTTTTT.

The V and J genes are TRBV7-2 and TRBJ1-1; TRBD1 matches 8 bases. J was trimmed by 4 bases and V by 3 bases; bases with no gene match: 7. Germline V gene lookup returns CDR1 SGHTA and CDR2 FQGNSA. CDR3 length: 15 amino acids. CDR3: CASSLGRGHGTEAFF. DNA of the CDR3: TGTGCCAGCAGCTTGGGCAGGGGGCATGGCACTGAAGCTTTCTTT.

This clone was seen a single time. The V and J genes are TRBV27 and TRBJ2-5; 11 positions match TRBD2. V shed 8 bases, J shed 1 base, and the junction held 6 bases outside the gene matches. The germline gives CDR1 MNHEY, CDR2 SMNVEV (reference sequence). The CDR3 loop spans 15 amino acids. Here the CDR3 reads CASRASGGFQETQYF. The CDR3 nucleotides are TGTGCCAGCCGTGCTAGCGGGGGGTTCCAAGAGACCCAGTACTTC.

The chain employs TRBV7-2 and TRBJ1-5; D may be TRBD1 (5 bases). The CDR3 covers 15 residues. Germline values: CDR1 SGHTA, CDR2 FQGNSA. V was shortened by 1 base and J by 2 bases, with 9 bases between the two germline ends. This chain's CDR3 is CASSLGGHGNQPQHF. CDR3 sequence (DNA): TGTGCCAGCAGCTTAGGCGGACACGGCAATCAGCCCCAGCATTTT.

The chain recombines TRBV5-1 with TRBJ2-2; maybe TRBD2 (5 bases). CDR1 and CDR2 (germline): SGHRS, YFSETQ. V shed 0 bases and J shed 1 base, with 10 bases lying between them. The CDR3 has 16 residues. This CDR3 is CASSLATGGNTGELFF. CDR3 in DNA: TGCGCCAGCAGCTTGGCCACCGGAGGGAACACCGGGGAGCTGTTTTTT.

The chain couples TRBV5-5 to TRBJ2-7; TRBD1 matches at 10 bases. The V segment lost 3 bases and the J segment 2 bases; nucleotides outside the gene matches: 2. In germline, CDR1 is SGHKS, CDR2 YYEKEE (reference sequence). The CDR3 is 14 residues long. CDR3 bases: TGTGCCAGCAGCTCCGGACAGGGGGCCTACGAGCAGTACTTC. This sequence encodes CASSSGQGAYEQYF.

The gene calls are TRBV19 and TRBJ1-3, with D maybe TRBD1 (5 bases). Germline-derived CDR1 and CDR2 are LNHDA and SQIVND (reference sequence). This CDR3 spans 14 amino acids. Trimming took off 5 bases at V and 7 bases at J, with 15 bases between the two ends. This chain's CDR3 is CASSLQAPGNTIYF. CDR3 nucleotides: TGTGCCAGTAGTCTACAGGCGCCGGGCAACACCATATATTTT. Filled out from reference TRBV19 and TRBJ1-3, the complete variable domain reads DGGITQSPKYLFRKEGQNVTLSCEQNLNHDAMYWYRQDPGQGLRLIYYSQIVNDFQKGDIAEGYSVSREKKESFPLTVTSAQKNPTAFYLCASSLQAPGNTIYFGEGSWLTVV.